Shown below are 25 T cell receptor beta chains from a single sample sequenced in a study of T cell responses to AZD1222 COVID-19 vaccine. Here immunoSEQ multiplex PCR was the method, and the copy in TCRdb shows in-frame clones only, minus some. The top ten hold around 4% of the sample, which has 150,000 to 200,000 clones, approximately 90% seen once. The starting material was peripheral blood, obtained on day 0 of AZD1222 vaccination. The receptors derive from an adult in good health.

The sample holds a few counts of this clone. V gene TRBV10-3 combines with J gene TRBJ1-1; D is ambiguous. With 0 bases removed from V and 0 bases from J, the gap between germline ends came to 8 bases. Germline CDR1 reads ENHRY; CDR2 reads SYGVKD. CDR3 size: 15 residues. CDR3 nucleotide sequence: TGTGCCATCAGTGAGTCGGACCGAATGAACACTGAAGCTTTCTTT. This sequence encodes CAISESDRMNTEAFF.

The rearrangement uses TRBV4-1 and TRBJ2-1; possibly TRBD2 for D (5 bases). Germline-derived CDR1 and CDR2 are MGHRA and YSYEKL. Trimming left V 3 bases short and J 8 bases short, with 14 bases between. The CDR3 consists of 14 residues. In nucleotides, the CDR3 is TGCGCCAGCAGCCACGGACTCGCCGGGGATGAGCAGTTCTTC. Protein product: CASSHGLAGDEQFF.

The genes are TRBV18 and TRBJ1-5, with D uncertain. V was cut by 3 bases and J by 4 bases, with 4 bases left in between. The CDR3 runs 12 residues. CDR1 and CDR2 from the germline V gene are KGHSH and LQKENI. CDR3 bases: TGTGCCAGCTCACCCCCTAATCAGCCCCAGCATTTT. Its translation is CASSPPNQPQHF.

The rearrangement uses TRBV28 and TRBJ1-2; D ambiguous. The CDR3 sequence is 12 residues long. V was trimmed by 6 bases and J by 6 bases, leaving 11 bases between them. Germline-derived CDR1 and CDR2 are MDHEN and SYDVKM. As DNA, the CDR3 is TGTGCCAGCAGGTTCGGATATAATGGCTACACCTTC. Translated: CASRFGYNGYTF.

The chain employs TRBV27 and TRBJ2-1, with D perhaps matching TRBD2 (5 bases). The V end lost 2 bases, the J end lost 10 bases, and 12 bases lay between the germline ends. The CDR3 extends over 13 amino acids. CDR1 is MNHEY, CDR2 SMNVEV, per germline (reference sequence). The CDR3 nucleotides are TGTGCCAGCAGTTTAACTAGTCAGAACGAGCAGTTCTTC. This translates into CASSLTSQNEQFF.

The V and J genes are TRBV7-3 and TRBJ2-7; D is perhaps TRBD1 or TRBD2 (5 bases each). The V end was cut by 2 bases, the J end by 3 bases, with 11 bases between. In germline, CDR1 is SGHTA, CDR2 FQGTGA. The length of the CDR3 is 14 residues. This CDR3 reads CASSLAGAGYEQYF. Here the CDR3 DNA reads TGTGCCAGCAGCTTAGCCGGGGCGGGCTACGAGCAGTACTTC.

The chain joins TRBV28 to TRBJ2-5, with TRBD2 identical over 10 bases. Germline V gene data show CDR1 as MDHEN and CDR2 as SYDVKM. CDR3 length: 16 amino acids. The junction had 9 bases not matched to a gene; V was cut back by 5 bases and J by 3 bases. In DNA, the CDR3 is TGTGCCAGCAGTCCCCCCCTAGCGGGAGTAAAAGAGACCCAGTACTTC. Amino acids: CASSPPLAGVKETQYF.

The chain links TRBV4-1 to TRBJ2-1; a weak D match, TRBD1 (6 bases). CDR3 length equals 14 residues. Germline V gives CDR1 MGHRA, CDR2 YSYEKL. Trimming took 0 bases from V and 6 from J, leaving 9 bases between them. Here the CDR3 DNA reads TGCGCCAGCAGCCAAGATTCAGGGGCCAATGAGCAGTTCTTC. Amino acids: CASSQDSGANEQFF.

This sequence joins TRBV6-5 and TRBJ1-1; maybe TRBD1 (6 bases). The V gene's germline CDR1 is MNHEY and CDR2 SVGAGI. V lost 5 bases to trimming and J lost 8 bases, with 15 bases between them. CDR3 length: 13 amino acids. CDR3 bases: TGTGCCAGCAGTCTCCCCGGGGGGCGGGAAGCTTTCTTT. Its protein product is CASSLPGGREAFF.

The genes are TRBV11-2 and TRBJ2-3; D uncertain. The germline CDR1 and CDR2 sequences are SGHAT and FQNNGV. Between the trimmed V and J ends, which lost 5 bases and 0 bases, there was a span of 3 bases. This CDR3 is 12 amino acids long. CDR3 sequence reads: CASSPSTDTQYF. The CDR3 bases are TGTGCCAGCAGCCCAAGCACAGATACGCAGTATTTT.

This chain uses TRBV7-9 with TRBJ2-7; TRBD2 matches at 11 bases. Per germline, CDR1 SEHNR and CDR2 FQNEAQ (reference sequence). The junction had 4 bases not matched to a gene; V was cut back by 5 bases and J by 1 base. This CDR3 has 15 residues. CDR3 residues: CASSPGTSGSYEQYF. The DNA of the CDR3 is TGTGCCAGCAGCCCAGGGACTAGCGGTTCCTACGAGCAGTACTTC.

Written as DNA, the CDR3 is TGTGCCAGCAGCTTCGGGACAGGGGATCAGCCCCAGCATTTT. This encodes CASSFGTGDQPQHF. The chain links TRBV7-9 to TRBJ1-5; 10 nucleotides align to TRBD1. From germline, CDR1 is SEHNR and CDR2 FQNEAQ (reference sequence). After removal of 3 bases from V and 5 bases from J, the junction contained 1 base not matched to a gene. The CDR3 extends over 14 amino acids. The full variable domain, rest sourced from reference TRBV7-9 and TRBJ1-5, is DTGVSQNPRHKITKRGQNVTFRCDPISEHNRLYWYRQTLGQGPEFLTYFQNEAQLEKSRLLSDRFSAERPKGSFSTLEIQRTEQGDSAMYLCASSFGTGDQPQHFGDGTRLSIL.

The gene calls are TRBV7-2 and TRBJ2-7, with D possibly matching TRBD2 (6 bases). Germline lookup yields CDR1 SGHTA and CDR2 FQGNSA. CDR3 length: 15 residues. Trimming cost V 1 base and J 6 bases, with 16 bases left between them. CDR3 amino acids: CASSLDGGRNPEQYF. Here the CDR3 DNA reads TGTGCCAGCAGCTTAGATGGTGGGAGGAATCCCGAGCAGTACTTC.

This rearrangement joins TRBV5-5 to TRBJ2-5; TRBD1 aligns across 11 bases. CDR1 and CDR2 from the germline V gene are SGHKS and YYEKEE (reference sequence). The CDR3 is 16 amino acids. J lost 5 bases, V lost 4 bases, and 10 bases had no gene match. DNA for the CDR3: TGTGCCAGCAGCCGAGATGAGGACAGGGGGCTCGAGACCCAGTACTTC. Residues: CASSRDEDRGLETQYF.

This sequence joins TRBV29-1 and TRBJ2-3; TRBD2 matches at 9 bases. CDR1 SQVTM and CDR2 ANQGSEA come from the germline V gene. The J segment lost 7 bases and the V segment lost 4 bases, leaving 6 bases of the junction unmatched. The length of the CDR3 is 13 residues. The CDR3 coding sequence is TGCAGCGTTGTCGCGGGAGGGTTGAATACGCAGTATTTT. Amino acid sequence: CSVVAGGLNTQYF.

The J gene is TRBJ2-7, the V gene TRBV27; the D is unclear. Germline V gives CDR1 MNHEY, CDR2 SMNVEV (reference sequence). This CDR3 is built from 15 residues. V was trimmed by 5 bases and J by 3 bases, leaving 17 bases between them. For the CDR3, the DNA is TGTGCCAGCAGTCAACCGGGTCGAGTCCACTACGAGCAGTACTTC. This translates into CASSQPGRVHYEQYF.

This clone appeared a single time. CDR3 amino acids: CAWTHRGRSGYTF. The CDR3 DNA is TGTGCCTGGACCCACAGGGGGCGCAGTGGCTACACCTTC. This chain uses TRBV30 with TRBJ1-2, with TRBD1 matching 9 bases. Germline loops: CDR1 GTSNPN, CDR2 SVGIG (reference sequence). The CDR3 covers 13 residues. V gave up 4 bases and J gave up 7 bases; unmatched junction bases: 7.

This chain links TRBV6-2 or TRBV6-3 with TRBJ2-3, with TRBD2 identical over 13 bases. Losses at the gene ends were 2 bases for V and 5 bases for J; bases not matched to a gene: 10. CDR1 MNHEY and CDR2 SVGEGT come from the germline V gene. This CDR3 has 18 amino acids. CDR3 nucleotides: TGTGCCAGCAGTTACCCCACCGGGACTAGCGGGAAGAAAGATACGCAGTATTTT. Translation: CASSYPTGTSGKKDTQYF.

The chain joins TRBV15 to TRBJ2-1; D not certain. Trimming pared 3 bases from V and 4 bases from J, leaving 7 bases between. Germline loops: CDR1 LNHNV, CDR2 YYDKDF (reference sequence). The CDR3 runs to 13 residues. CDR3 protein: CATSSDLYNEQFF. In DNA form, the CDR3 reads TGTGCCACCAGCAGCGACCTTTACAATGAGCAGTTCTTC.

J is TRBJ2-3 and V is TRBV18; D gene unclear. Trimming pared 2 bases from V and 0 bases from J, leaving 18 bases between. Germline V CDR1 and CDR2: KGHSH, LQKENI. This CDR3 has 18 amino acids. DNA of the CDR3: TGTGCCAGCTCACCATCACCAGCCTTTGGCCTTAGCACAGATACGCAGTATTTT. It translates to CASSPSPAFGLSTDTQYF.

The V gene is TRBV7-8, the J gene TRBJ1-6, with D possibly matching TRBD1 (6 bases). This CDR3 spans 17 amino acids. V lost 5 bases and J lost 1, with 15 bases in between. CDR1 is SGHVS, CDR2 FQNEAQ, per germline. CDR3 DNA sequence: TGTGCCAGCAGCCCTAGGGGGGCAGGGTCCTATAATTCACCCCTCCACTTT. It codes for CASSPRGAGSYNSPLHF.

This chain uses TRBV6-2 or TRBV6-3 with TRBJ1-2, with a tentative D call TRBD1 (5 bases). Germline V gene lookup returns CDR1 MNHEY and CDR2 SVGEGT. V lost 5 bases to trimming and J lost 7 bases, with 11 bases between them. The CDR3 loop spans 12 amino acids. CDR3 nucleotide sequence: TGTGCCAGCAGTCGGGACGGAGGTGGCTACACCTTC. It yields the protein CASSRDGGGYTF.

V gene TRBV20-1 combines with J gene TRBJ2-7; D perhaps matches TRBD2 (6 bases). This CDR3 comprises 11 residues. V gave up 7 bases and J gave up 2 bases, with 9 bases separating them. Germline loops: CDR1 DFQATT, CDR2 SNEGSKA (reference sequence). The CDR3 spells CSVGGTYEQYF. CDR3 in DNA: TGCAGTGTCGGGGGAACCTACGAGCAGTACTTC.

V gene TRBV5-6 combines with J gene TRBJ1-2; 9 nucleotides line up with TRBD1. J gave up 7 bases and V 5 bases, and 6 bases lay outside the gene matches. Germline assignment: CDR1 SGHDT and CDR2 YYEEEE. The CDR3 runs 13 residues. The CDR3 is CASRITGGGGYTF. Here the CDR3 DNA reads TGTGCCAGCAGAATTACAGGGGGCGGTGGCTACACCTTC.

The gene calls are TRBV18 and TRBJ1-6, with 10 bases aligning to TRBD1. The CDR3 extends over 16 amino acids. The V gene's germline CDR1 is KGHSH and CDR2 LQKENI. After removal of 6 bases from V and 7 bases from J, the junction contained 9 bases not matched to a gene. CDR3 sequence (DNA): TGTGCCAGCTCCCTAGAAAGACAGGGGGCAAATTCACCCCTCCACTTT. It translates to CASSLERQGANSPLHF.